This entry features one TCR beta chain sequence. The sample comes from a study of post-analysis software for immune sequencing data. Each TCR beta cDNA library carried unique molecular identifiers. TCRdb re-analysed the PCR reads in MiXCR, keeping a single row per CDR3 protein. The repertoire has hundreds of thousands of distinct CDR3 sequences, approximately 53% of them found once; the top ten carry approximately 4.2%. Sequences were obtained from blood. The receptor was derived from a girl aged 10-17 years with multiple sclerosis.

The CDR3 spells CSAKPRASTDTQYF. The CDR3, as DNA: TGCAGCGCCAAACCCCGAGCGAGCACAGATACGCAGTATTTT. The rearrangement joins TRBV29-1 to TRBJ2-3; D call uncertain. Germline lookup yields CDR1 SQVTM and CDR2 ANQGSEA. V was trimmed by 7 bases and J by 0 bases, leaving 14 bases between them. The CDR3 consists of 14 residues.